These 23 T cell receptor beta chains share one sample of origin, sequenced in a study of regulatory T cells in long-lasting Graves disease. Sequencing libraries for TCR beta were prepared with iRepertoire HTBI primers and Arm-PCR of CDR3 regions. TCRdb reprocessed the multiplex PCR reads via MiXCR and lists one record per CDR3 protein. This table holds around 330,000 distinct CDR3 sequences, more than 15% found once. This sample's time point: newly diagnosed GD, antithyroid drugs for less than 3 months. The TCR library used RNA extracted from PBMCs. The starting material was peripheral blood mononuclear cells (PBMCs), obtained at new diagnosis, from a patient treated with antithyroid drugs. These receptor sequences come from a female donor with Graves disease.

This clonotype was observed many times. The chain has TRBV9 and TRBJ2-7; 7 bases are shared with TRBD2. CDR3 size: 16 residues. In germline, CDR1 is SGDLS, CDR2 YYNGEE. Trimming at V came to 4 bases and at J to 0 bases, leaving 10 bases not matched to a gene. This chain's CDR3 is CASSSPVGGNSYEQYF. In nucleotides, the CDR3 is TGTGCCAGCAGCTCTCCCGTGGGGGGGAACTCCTACGAGCAGTACTTC.

The chain couples TRBV27 to TRBJ1-1, with 7 bases matching TRBD1. CDR3 length: 15 residues. With V trimmed by 6 bases and J by 1 base, 8 bases remained unmatched. CDR1 and CDR2 (germline): MNHEY, SMNVEV (reference sequence). The chain's CDR3 is CASRKQGQGNTEAFF. Here the CDR3 DNA reads TGTGCCAGCAGAAAACAGGGGCAGGGGAACACTGAAGCTTTCTTT.

With respect to this clonotype: Being one base from a much bigger clone, this may be a read error. The V call is TRBV11-2, the J call TRBJ2-3, with 11 positions matching TRBD2. The CDR3 is 18 residues long. The V gene's germline CDR1 is SGHAT and CDR2 FQNNGV. CDR3 sequence reads: CASSSYLMTSGNTDTRYF. The CDR3 nucleotides are TGTGCCAGCAGCTCCTACTTGATGACTAGCGGGAACACAGATACGCGGTATTTT.

This chain links TRBV4-2 with TRBJ2-2; a possible D gene is TRBD1 (5 bases). Trimming stripped 0 bases from V and 6 bases from J, with 8 bases between. The CDR3 covers 14 residues. The germline gives CDR1 LGHNA, CDR2 YNFKEQ. The CDR3 protein is CASSQDVGAGELFF. The CDR3 nucleotides read TGTGCCAGCAGCCAAGATGTAGGGGCCGGGGAGCTGTTTTTT.

This clonotype was observed at least ten times. The rearrangement links TRBV29-1 to TRBJ2-5; TRBD1 matches 9 bases. This CDR3 is built from 12 residues. Losses at the gene ends were 7 bases for V and 5 bases for J; bases not matched to a gene: 5. Germline CDR1 reads SQVTM; CDR2 reads ANQGSEA. As DNA, the CDR3 is TGCAGCGGAGGACAGGGGAGCGAGACCCAGTACTTC. Translating gives CSGGQGSETQYF.

This clonotype came up many times. The rearrangement joins TRBV6-5 to TRBJ2-7; a weak D match, TRBD1 (5 bases). The CDR3 spans 14 residues. Between the trimmed V and J ends, which lost 2 bases and 3 bases, there was a span of 11 bases. Germline loops: CDR1 MNHEY, CDR2 SVGAGI. The CDR3 sequence is CASSYAGMYYEQYF. The CDR3 DNA reads TGTGCCAGCAGTTACGCAGGGATGTACTACGAGCAGTACTTC.

This clonotype appeared many times. This rearrangement joins TRBV10-3 to TRBJ1-5; 11 bases fit TRBD1. The J segment lost 4 bases and the V segment lost 6 bases, leaving 2 bases of the junction unmatched. From germline, CDR1 is ENHRY and CDR2 SYGVKD. The CDR3 has 14 amino acids. The CDR3 DNA follows: TGTGCCATCAGGGGGGACAGGGGGAATCAGCCCCAGCATTTT. Protein product: CAIRGDRGNQPQHF.

This clonotype came up many times. J is TRBJ2-2 and V is TRBV27; tentative D call: TRBD1 (5 bases). The CDR3 has 14 residues. Trimming shortened V by 9 bases and J by 1 base, and 12 bases separated the two germline ends. CDR1 is MNHEY and CDR2 is SMNVEV in the germline V gene (reference sequence). The CDR3 region is CASSRGENTGELFF. In DNA, the CDR3 is TGTGCCAGTTCTAGGGGTGAGAACACCGGGGAGCTGTTTTTT.

Ten or more counts support this clonotype. The gene calls are TRBV7-3 and TRBJ1-5; TRBD1 matches 7 bases. Germline lookup yields CDR1 SGHTA and CDR2 FQGTGA. The CDR3 spans 17 residues. J was trimmed by 6 bases and V by 6 bases; bases with no gene match: 17. CDR3 sequence: CASSYLSSGQDTQPQHF. CDR3 sequence (DNA): TGTGCCAGCAGTTATCTGTCTAGCGGACAGGACACTCAGCCCCAGCATTTT.

This clonotype was seen many times. This CDR3 reads CASRRGASGPSNEQFF. CDR3 in DNA: TGTGCCAGCAGGAGGGGGGCTAGCGGGCCCTCCAATGAGCAGTTCTTC. The chain is built from TRBV27 and TRBJ2-1; 8 bases agree with TRBD2. V lost 6 bases, J lost 6 bases, and 13 bases stayed unmatched. Germline CDR1 and CDR2: MNHEY and SMNVEV (reference sequence). CDR3 length: 16 amino acids.

This clonotype was recorded many times. The chain has TRBV6-1 and TRBJ2-7; 12 positions agree with TRBD2. The CDR3 totals 14 residues. J was trimmed by 3 bases and V by 8 bases; bases with no gene match: 5. CDR1 and CDR2 (germline): MNHNS, SASEGT. The CDR3 here is CASATSGSGYEQYF. The CDR3 coding sequence is TGTGCCAGCGCGACTAGCGGGAGCGGCTACGAGCAGTACTTC.

This clonotype was seen many times. The chain recombines TRBV11-2 with TRBJ2-7; the D call may be TRBD1 or TRBD2 (6 bases each). V was clipped by 2 bases and J by 6 bases, with 20 bases between them. This CDR3 contains 16 residues. CDR1 and CDR2 (germline): SGHAT, FQNNGV. CDR3 DNA sequence: TGTGCCAGCAGCTTAAATCCTGGCCGGGGGCCAAGCGAGCAGTACTTC. Protein sequence: CASSLNPGRGPSEQYF.

This clonotype was counted at least ten times. The chain is built from TRBV6-1 and TRBJ2-1, with 8 positions matching TRBD1. Germline CDR1 is MNHNS and CDR2 is SASEGT. J lost 6 bases, V lost 7 bases, and 8 bases had no gene match. The CDR3 spans 14 residues. The CDR3 DNA reads TGTGCCAGCACCGATCAGGGGGCCTTCAATGAGCAGTTCTTC. It codes for CASTDQGAFNEQFF.

This clonotype was observed many times. The chain is built from TRBV20-1 and TRBJ2-1; TRBD2 is a possible D gene (6 bases). Trimming stripped 0 bases from V and 8 bases from J, with 17 bases between. Germline V lookup: CDR1 DFQATT, CDR2 SNEGSKA (reference sequence). The CDR3 loop spans 15 amino acids. CDR3 bases: TGCAGTGCTAGAGATCTCGGCGGGGCTTTTGATGAGCAGTTCTTC. This sequence encodes CSARDLGGAFDEQFF.

A word on this clonotype: This sequence is one base from a far larger clone and is likely a read error. The rearrangement joins TRBV7-9 to TRBJ2-1; tentatively, D is TRBD1 (6 bases). V lost 4 bases, J lost 10 bases, and 23 bases lay in between. CDR3 size: 16 residues. CDR1 and CDR2 (germline): SEHNR, FQNEAQ (reference sequence). The CDR3 region has the DNA TGTGCCAGCAGCTCAGAGCAGGGGACCCAATCCTACGAGCAGTTCTTC. As protein: CASSSEQGTQSYEQFF.

The table lists this clonotype with many counts. The CDR3 sequence is CASSISPTSTNEKLFF. Here the CDR3 DNA reads TGTGCCAGTAGTATTAGCCCCACCTCAACTAATGAAAAACTGTTTTTT. The chain combines TRBV19 with TRBJ1-4; D gene ambiguous. The germline gives CDR1 LNHDA, CDR2 SQIVND (reference sequence). V dropped 3 bases and J dropped 0 bases, with 11 bases sitting between them. This CDR3 contains 16 residues.

Comment on this clonotype: A much larger clone lies a single base off, so this may be a read error. The chain carries TRBV28 and TRBJ2-5; TRBD1 aligns across 7 bases. This CDR3 contains 12 residues. CDR1 MDHEN and CDR2 SYDVKM come from the germline V gene. CDR3 in amino acids: CVSVTGAKTQYF. The CDR3 bases are TGTGTCAGCGTTACAGGGGCAAAGACCCAGTACTTC.

This clonotype showed up many times. The chain carries TRBV5-1 and TRBJ2-1; a possible D gene is TRBD2 (6 bases). This CDR3 is 16 amino acids long. Germline V lookup: CDR1 SGHRS, CDR2 YFSETQ. Trimming pared 3 bases from V and 0 bases from J, leaving 13 bases between. CDR3 sequence reads: CASSSPAGSSYNEQFF. DNA for the CDR3: TGCGCCAGCAGCTCCCCAGCGGGCAGCTCCTACAATGAGCAGTTCTTC.

This clonotype has just a few counts. The chain is built from TRBV24-1 and TRBJ2-1, with a weak D call TRBD2 (6 bases). The germline CDR1 and CDR2 sequences are KGHDR and SFDVKD. This CDR3 is built from 14 residues. V lost 9 bases to trimming and J lost 0 bases, with 11 bases between them. CDR3 coding DNA: TGTGCCACCGGGGCGGGGCGCTCCTACAATGAGCAGTTCTTC. This gives the protein CATGAGRSYNEQFF.

This clonotype was recorded many times. The chain uses TRBV12-3 or TRBV12-4 and TRBJ1-1; 9 bases align to TRBD1. Germline trimming cut 6 bases from V and 11 bases from J; bases unmatched to any gene: 4. The length of the CDR3 is 11 residues. Here the CDR3 DNA reads TGTGCCAGCAGCTTCGGGACAGGGGCTTTCTTT. Translation gives CASSFGTGAFF.

This clonotype has ten or more counts. The genes are TRBV7-9 and TRBJ1-4; the D is unclear. The germline V gene has CDR1 SEHNR and CDR2 FQNEAQ (reference sequence). The germline V and J ends were trimmed by 5 bases and 4 bases, with 5 bases remaining between them. The CDR3 covers 12 residues. The CDR3 loop reads CASSNSNEKLFF. For the CDR3, the DNA is TGTGCCAGCAGCAACAGTAATGAAAAACTGTTTTTT.

On this clonotype: With a far larger clone one base away, a read error is the likely cause. DNA for the CDR3: TGTGCCAGCGGGGGAGATACGCAGTATTTT. Protein product: CASGGDTQYF. The chain couples TRBV2 to TRBJ2-3; possibly TRBD1 or TRBD2 for D (5 bases each). V shed 8 bases and J shed 5 bases, with 5 bases lying between them. The CDR3 runs 10 residues. Germline V CDR1 and CDR2: SNHLY, FYNNEI.

This clonotype was detected once. This may be a read error: a much more frequent sequence differs by one nucleotide. This chain uses TRBV24-1 with TRBJ2-2, with 8 bases matching TRBD2. The germline V gene has CDR1 KGHDR and CDR2 SFDVKD. This CDR3 is 15 amino acids long. The CDR3 sequence is CVTQLAGTDTGELFF. In DNA form, the CDR3 reads TGTGTCACCCAGTTAGCGGGAACGGACACCGGGGAGCTGTTTTTT.